This TCR beta chain was profiled in a study of cytomegalovirus exposure and HLA in healthy donors. Points from the study as a whole: Some TCR beta chains (over 150 of them) were listed as cytomegalovirus-associated.

In the PCR, 60 Vbeta and 13 Jbeta primers were used. TCRdb's table, derived via immunoSEQ multiplex PCR, lists solely in-frame clones and lacks some. The sample lists approximately 32,000 clones, 80% to 90% occurring once. CDR3 size: 13 residues. CDR1 and CDR2 (germline): SGHNT, YYREEE (reference sequence). V was pared by 5 bases and J by 5 bases, with 11 bases between. As for this clone: Its target is unknown.

Sequencing was done on a sample of PBMCs. The TCR originated in a woman aged 18-29 years in good health and CMV-seronegative. The V call is TRBV5-4, the J call TRBJ2-1; D may be TRBD1 (6 bases). The CDR3 reads CASRLQGNNEQFF. CDR3 in DNA: TGTGCCAGCAGGCTACAGGGTAACAATGAGCAGTTCTTC.